This T cell receptor beta chain was recovered during a study of cytomegalovirus exposure and HLA in healthy donors. Study-wide background: HLA-typed donors were the source of roughly 85 million unique TCRs held in an early data release.

Notes on this clone: Its antigen remains unidentified.

A multiplex PCR was run with 60 Vbeta primers and 13 Jbeta primers. Only in-frame clones appear in the TCRdb table, and some are missing; sequencing was by immunoSEQ multiplex PCR. The table includes 79,000 or so clones, around 77% detected once. Study-wide results and caveats: In a later analysis, V- and J-gene trimming of beta chains associated with a DCLRE1C missense variant, replicated independently.

The sequence came from a woman aged 35 to 49 in good health and CMV-seropositive. The sample taken for sequencing was PBMCs.

CDR3 region: CASSLRTSGRGDYEQYF. CDR3 sequence (DNA): TGTGCCAGCAGTTTAAGGACTAGCGGGAGGGGGGACTACGAGCAGTACTTC. The genes are TRBV28 and TRBJ2-7; 15 bases map to TRBD2. With 2 bases clipped from V and 3 bases from J, the junction kept 5 bases outside the gene matches. This CDR3 has 17 residues. Germline CDR1 MDHEN, CDR2 SYDVKM.